This T cell receptor beta chain was captured by sequencing in a study of blood T cells in healthy people across ages (dated by TCRdb to about 2015). Regarding the study in general: In model experiments, roughly one uniquely barcoded TCR beta cDNA molecule per two T cells was captured by template switching. Using deep sequencing normalized with unique cDNA molecular identifiers, the study measured how TCR beta repertoire diversity changes with age. Donors were grouped into four age groups: young (average about 15 years), middle-aged (about 40), aged (around 60) and long-lived (about 82). To avoid experimental bias, donors of different ages were spread randomly across the sequencing lanes. The study analyzed two additional independent replicas of 1 million unique cDNA reads from the same blood draw for two donors, one aged 18 to 29 and one aged 80 or older.

Here is what the overall study found, with its caveats: The CMV infection status of donors was not known, potentially confounding age-related changes in expanded clonotypes. There was a strong correlation between observed TCR beta diversity and the percentage of naive T cells measured by flow cytometry. Observed TCR beta diversity per million T cells fell roughly linearly with age, and a significant reduction was already apparent by age about 36. Compared with the aged group, the long-lived group had more naive CD4+ T cells, fewer expanded clones and increased TCR diversity, suggesting age selection. Estimates of total diversity based on one million sequenced T cells were regarded as lower bounds and as underestimates. Since profiling was done on bulk unsorted PBMCs, naive and antigen-experienced compartments could not be conclusively compared.

The CDR3 measures 15 amino acids from cysteine to phenylalanine. The sequence is cut down to CDR3 DNA, 45 bases in frame from base 1. Trimming costs V 3 bases and J 4 bases, and their ends lie 13 bases apart. From the germline V gene, CDR1 is SGHTA and CDR2 is FQGTGA. Systemically healthy Caucasian individuals from Russia, 39 in total and aged about 6 to 100 years, were included as donors. Approximately 10 milliliters of peripheral blood were collected from each donor into EDTA-treated Vacutainer tubes. PBMCs were isolated by Ficoll-Paque density-gradient centrifugation, with at least 6 million obtained per sample. Trizol reagent was used to extract total RNA from the PBMCs, yielding at least 5 micrograms per sample. For every donor, flow cytometry on a PBMC aliquot measured the percentage of naive CD45RAhigh/CD27high T cells. This clonotype was seen more than once but under ten times. The target of this receptor is not known. Nothing much larger sits one base from this clone, and base qualities are not available.

The receptor library was made with 5' RACE. The sequencer listed for this sample is Illumina HiSeq 2500. A second 7 to 11 cycle PCR used a sample-barcoded 5' primer and a J-beta primer mix. A unique molecular identifier was introduced onto each TCR beta cDNA molecule by a template-switch 5' adaptor carrying 12 random nucleotides. Each sample yielded at least 2.5 million CDR3-containing paired-end reads. All of the RNA was converted into first-strand cDNA using the Mint cDNA synthesis kit, with a TRBC-specific oligonucleotide serving as the primer. Following uracil-DNA glycosylase treatment, a first 18-cycle PCR with universal primers M1SS and BC2_uni_R was performed on all cDNA. Turning to the authors' computational methods: For normalization, 1 million high-quality reads, each with a distinct molecular identifier, were randomly selected from each sample. Reads with shared molecular identifiers were discarded instead of being binned into consensus sequences. MiTCR, with a Q25 quality threshold and the strictest error-elimination algorithm, was used for CDR3 identification, clonotype clustering and error correction. A nonparametric unseen species model with Euler transformation was used to estimate a lower bound on total TCR beta diversity. Using fastp trimming at Q25 and MiXCR clonotype assembly, TCRdb reanalyzed the public sequencing data and kept in-frame beta chains. Records with the same CDR3 protein are collapsed into one entry carrying the most frequent genes and DNA. The authors' filters were not applied to this entry. The sample profile shows about 630,000 distinct CDR3 sequences; 21% of them were found once. Roughly 3.4% of the sample rests with the top ten.

This sequence originates from a man between 65 and 79 years old in good health. The sequenced material came from blood. This sequence uses TRBV7-3 and TRBJ2-1; TRBD2 is a weak D gene call, 6 bases matching. The DNA sequence reads TGTGCCAGCAGCTTCGATAGCGGTGGATACAATGAGCAGTTCTTC. Translated, this gives CASSFDSGGYNEQFF. The reference TRBV7-3 and TRBJ2-1 proteins fill in what lies around the CDR3, so the full variable domain reads GAGVSQTPSNKVTEKGKYVELRCDPISGHTALYWYRQSLGQGPEFLIYFQGTGAADDSGLPNDRFFAVRPEGSVSTLKIQRTERGDSAVYLCASSFDSGGYNEQFFGPGTRLTVL.